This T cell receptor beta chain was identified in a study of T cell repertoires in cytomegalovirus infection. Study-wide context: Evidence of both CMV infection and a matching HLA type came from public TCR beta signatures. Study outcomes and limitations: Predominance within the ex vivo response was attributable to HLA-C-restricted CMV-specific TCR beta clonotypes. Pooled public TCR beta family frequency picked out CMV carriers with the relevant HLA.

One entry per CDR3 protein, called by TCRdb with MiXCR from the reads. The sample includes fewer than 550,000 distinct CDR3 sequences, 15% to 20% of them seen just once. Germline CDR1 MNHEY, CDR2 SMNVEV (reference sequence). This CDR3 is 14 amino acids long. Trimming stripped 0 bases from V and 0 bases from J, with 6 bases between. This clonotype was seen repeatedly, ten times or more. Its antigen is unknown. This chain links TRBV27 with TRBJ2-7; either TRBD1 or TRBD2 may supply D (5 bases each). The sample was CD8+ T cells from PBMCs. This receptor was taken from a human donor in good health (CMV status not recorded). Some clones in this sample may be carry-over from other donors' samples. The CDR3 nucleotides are TGTGCCAGCAGTTTATCTGGGGGCTCCTACGAGCAGTACTTC. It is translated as CASSLSGGSYEQYF.